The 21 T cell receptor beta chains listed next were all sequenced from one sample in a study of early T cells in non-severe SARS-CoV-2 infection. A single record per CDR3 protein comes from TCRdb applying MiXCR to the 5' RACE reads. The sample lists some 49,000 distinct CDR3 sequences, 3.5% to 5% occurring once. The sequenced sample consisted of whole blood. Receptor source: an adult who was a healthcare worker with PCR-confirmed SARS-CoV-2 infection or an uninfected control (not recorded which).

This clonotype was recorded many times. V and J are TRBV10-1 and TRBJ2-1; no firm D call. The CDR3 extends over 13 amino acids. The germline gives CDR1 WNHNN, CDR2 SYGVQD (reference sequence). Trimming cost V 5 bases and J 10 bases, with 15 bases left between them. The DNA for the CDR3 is TGCGCCAGCAGTACTATACTGGACGGCGAGCAGTTCTTC. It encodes CASSTILDGEQFF.

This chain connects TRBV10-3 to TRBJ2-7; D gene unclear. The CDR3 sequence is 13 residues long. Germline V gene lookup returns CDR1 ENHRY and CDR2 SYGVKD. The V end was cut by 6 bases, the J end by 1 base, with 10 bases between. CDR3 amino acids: CAISPDASYEQYF. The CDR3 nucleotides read TGTGCCATCAGCCCGGACGCATCCTACGAGCAGTACTTC.

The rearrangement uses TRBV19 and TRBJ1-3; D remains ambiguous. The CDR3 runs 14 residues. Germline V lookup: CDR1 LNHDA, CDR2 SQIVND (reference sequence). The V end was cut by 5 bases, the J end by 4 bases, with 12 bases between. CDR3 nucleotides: TGTGCCAGTAGTCCCGGTCGGATCGGAAACACCATATATTTT. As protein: CASSPGRIGNTIYF.

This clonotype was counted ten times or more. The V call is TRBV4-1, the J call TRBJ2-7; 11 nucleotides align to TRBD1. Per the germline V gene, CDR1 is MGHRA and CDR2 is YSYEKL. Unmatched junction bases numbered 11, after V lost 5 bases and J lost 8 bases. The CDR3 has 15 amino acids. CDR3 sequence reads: CASSSPGTGGGKQYF. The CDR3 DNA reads TGCGCCAGCAGCTCGCCCGGGACAGGGGGAGGCAAGCAGTACTTC.

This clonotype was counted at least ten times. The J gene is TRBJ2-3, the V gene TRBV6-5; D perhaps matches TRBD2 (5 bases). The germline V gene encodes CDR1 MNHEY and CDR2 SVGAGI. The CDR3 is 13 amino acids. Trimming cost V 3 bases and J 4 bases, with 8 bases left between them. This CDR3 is CASSYGSADTQYF. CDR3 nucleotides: TGTGCCAGCAGTTATGGTAGCGCAGATACGCAGTATTTT.

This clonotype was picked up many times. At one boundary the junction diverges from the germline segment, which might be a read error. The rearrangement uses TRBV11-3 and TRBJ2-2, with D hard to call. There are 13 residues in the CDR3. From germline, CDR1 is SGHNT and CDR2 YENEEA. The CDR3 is CASSLLVPKELFF. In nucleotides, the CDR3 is TGTGCCAGTAGCTTACTGGTACCTAAGGAGCTGTTTTTT.

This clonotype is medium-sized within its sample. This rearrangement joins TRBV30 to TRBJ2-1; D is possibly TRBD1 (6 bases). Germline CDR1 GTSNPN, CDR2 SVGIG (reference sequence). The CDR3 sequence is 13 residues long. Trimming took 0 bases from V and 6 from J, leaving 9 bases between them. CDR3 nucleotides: TGTGCCTGGAGTGTACTCAGGGGCAATGAGCAGTTCTTC. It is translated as CAWSVLRGNEQFF.

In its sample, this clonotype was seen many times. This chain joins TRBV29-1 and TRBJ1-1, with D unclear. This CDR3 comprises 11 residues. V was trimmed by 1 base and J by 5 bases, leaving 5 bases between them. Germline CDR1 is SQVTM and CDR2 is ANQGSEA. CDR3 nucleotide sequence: TGCAGCGTTGAAGTTGGAACTGAAGCTTTCTTT. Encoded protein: CSVEVGTEAFF. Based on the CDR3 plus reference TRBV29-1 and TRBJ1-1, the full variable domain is SAVISQKPSRDICQRGTSLTIQCQVDSQVTMMFWYRQQPGQSLTLIATANQGSEATYESGFVIDKFPISRPNLTFSTLTVSNMSPEDSSIYLCSVEVGTEAFFGQGTRLTVV.

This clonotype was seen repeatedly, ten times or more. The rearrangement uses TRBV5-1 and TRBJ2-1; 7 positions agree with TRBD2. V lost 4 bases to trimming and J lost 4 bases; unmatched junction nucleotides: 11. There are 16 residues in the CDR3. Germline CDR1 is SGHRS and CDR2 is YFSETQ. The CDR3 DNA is TGCGCCAGCAGCCTGGCGGGATCTAGCGGATACAATGAGCAGTTCTTC. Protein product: CASSLAGSSGYNEQFF.

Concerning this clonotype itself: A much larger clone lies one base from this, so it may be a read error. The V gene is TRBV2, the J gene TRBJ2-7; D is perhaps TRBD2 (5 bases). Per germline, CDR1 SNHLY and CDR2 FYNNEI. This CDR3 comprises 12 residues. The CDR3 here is CTSSDEGYEQYF. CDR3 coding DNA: TGTACCAGCAGTGACGAGGGCTACGAGCAGTACTTC.

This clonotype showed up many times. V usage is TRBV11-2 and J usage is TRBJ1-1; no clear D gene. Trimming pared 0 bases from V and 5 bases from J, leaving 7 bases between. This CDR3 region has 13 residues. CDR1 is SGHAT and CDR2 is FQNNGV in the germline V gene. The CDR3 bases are TGTGCCAGCAGCTTAGATCGGTTAACTGAAGCTTTCTTT. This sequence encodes CASSLDRLTEAFF.

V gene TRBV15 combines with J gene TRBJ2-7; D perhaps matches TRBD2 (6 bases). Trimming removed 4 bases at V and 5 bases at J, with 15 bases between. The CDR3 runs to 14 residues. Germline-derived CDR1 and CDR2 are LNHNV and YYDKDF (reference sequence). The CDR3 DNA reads TGTGCCACCAGCACAGGGCGGGGATCCAACGAGCAGTACTTC. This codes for CATSTGRGSNEQYF.

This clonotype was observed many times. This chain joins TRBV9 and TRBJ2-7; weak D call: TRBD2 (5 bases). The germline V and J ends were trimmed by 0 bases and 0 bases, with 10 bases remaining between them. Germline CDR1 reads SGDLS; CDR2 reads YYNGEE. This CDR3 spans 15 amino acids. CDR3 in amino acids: CASSVDGVSSYEQYF. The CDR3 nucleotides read TGTGCCAGCAGCGTAGACGGGGTTAGCTCCTACGAGCAGTACTTC.

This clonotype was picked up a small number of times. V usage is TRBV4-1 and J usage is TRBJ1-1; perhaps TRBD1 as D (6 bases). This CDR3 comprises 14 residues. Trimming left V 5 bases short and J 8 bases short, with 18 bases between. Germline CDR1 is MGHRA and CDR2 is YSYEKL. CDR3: CASSITLGDREAFF. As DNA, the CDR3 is TGCGCCAGCAGCATTACGTTGGGAGACAGGGAAGCTTTCTTT.

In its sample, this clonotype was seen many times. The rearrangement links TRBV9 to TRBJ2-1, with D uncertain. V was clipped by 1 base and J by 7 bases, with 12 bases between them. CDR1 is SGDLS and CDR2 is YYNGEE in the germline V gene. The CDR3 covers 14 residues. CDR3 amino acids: CASSVSSGDNEQFF. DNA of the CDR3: TGTGCCAGCAGCGTAAGCTCTGGGGATAATGAGCAGTTCTTC.

The CDR3 is CASSLVGISGANVLTF. The CDR3 nucleotides are TGTGCCAGCAGCTTAGTAGGGATCTCTGGGGCCAACGTCCTGACTTTC. The chain joins TRBV7-2 to TRBJ2-6; D unresolved. Germline V gene lookup returns CDR1 SGHTA and CDR2 FQGNSA. This CDR3 contains 16 residues. Trimming pared 1 base from V and 0 bases from J, leaving 7 bases between. Full variable domain (outside the CDR3, taken from reference TRBV7-2 and TRBJ2-6): GAGVSQSPSNKVTEKGKDVELRCDPISGHTALYWYRQSLGQGLEFLIYFQGNSAPDKSGLPSDRFSAERTGGSVSTLTIQRTQQEDSAVYLCASSLVGISGANVLTFGAGSRLTVL.

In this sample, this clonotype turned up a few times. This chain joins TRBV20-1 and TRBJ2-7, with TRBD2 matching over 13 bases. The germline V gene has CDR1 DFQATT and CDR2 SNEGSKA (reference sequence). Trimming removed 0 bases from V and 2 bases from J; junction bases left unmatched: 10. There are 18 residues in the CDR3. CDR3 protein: CSARDRGLAGPLAYEQYF. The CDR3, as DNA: TGCAGTGCTAGAGATAGGGGACTAGCGGGACCCCTAGCCTACGAGCAGTACTTC.

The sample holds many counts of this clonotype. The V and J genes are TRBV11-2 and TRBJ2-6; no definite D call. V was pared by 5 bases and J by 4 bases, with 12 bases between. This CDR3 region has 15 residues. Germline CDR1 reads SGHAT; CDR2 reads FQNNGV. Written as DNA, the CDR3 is TGTGCCAGCAGCCTTTCTGGTCCCGGGGCCAACGTCCTGACTTTC. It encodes CASSLSGPGANVLTF. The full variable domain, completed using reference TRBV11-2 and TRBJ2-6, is EAGVAQSPRYKIIEKRQSVAFWCNPISGHATLYWYQQILGQGPKLLIQFQNNGVVDDSQLPKDRFSAERLKGVDSTLKIQPAKLEDSAVYLCASSLSGPGANVLTFGAGSRLTVL.

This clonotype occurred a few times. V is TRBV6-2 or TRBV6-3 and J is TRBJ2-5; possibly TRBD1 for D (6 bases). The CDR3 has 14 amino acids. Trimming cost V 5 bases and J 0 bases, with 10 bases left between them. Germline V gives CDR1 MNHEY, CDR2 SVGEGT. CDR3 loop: CASSPTGNQETQYF. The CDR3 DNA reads TGTGCCAGCAGTCCAACAGGGAACCAAGAGACCCAGTACTTC.

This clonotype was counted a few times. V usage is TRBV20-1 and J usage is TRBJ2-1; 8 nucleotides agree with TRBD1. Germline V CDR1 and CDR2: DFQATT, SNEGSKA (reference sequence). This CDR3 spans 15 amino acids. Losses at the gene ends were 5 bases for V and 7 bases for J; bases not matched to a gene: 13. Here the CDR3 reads CSALSPRQGRNEQFF. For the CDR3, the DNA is TGCAGTGCTCTATCCCCGAGACAGGGGCGGAATGAGCAGTTCTTC.

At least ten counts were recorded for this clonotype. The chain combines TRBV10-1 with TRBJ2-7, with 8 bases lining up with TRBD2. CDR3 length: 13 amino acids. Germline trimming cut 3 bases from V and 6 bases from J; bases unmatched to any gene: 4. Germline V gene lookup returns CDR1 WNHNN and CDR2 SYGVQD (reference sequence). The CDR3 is CASSEGLAGEQYF. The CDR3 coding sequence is TGCGCCAGCAGTGAAGGACTAGCCGGCGAGCAGTACTTC.